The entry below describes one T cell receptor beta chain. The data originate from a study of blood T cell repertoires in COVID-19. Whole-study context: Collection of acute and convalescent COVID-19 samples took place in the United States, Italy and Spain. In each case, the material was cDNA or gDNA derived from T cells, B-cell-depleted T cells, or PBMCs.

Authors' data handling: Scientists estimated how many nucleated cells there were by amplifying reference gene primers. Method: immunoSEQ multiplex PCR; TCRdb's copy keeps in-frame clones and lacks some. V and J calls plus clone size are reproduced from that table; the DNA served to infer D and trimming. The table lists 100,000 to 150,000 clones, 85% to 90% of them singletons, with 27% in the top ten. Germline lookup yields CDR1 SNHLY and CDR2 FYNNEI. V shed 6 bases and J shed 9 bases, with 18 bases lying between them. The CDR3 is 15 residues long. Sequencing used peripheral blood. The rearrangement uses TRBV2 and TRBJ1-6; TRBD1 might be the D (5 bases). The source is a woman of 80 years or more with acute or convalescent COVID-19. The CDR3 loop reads CASRETVGSSSPLHF. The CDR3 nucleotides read TGTGCCAGCAGGGAGACAGTTGGCTCGAGTTCACCCCTCCACTTT.